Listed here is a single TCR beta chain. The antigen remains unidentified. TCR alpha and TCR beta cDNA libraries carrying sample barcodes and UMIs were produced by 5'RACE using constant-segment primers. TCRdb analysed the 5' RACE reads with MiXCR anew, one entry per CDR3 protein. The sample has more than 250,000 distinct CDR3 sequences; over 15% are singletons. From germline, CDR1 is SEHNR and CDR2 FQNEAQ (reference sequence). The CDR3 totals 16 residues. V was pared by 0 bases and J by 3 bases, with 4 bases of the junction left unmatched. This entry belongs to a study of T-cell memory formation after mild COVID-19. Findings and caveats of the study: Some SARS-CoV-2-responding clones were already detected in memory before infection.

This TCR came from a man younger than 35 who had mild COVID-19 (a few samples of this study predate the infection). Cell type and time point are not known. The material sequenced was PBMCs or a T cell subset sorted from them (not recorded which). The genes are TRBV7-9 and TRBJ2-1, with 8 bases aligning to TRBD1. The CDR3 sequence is CASSLAGDRSYNEQFF. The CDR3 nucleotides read TGTGCCAGCAGCTTAGCGGGGGACAGGAGCTACAATGAGCAGTTCTTC. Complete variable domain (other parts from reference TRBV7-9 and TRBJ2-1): DTGVSQNPRHKITKRGQNVTFRCDPISEHNRLYWYRQTLGQGPEFLTYFQNEAQLEKSRLLSDRFSAERPKGSFSTLEIQRTEQGDSAMYLCASSLAGDRSYNEQFFGPGTRLTVL.